The sequence of this TCR beta chain was determined in a study of regulatory T cells in long-lasting Graves disease. General observations from the study: Preferential use of TRBV28, TRBJ1-2 and TRBJ2-5 was seen in persistent disease. Persistent patients shared more public clonotypes (roughly 2,500) than new patients (about 960). Persistent Graves' patients possessed reduced TCR diversity relative to recently diagnosed ones.

Building the TCR beta libraries relied on iRepertoire HTBI primers, and CDR3 regions underwent Arm-PCR. TCRdb reanalysed the multiplex PCR reads using MiXCR and keeps one entry per CDR3 protein. Here the sample spans 420,000 or so distinct CDR3 sequences, about 25% being singletons. Time point denoted: persistent/refractory GD, antithyroid drugs over 5 years with positive TRAb. RNA isolated from PBMCs was used to make the TCR library. Many counts were recorded for this clonotype. Its antigen remains unidentified. CDR3 length: 14 amino acids. The germline V and J ends were trimmed by 3 bases and 1 base, with 12 bases remaining between them. CDR1 and CDR2 from the germline V gene are DFQATT and SNEGSKA (reference sequence).

The clonotype was recovered from a female donor with Graves disease. This material consisted of peripheral blood mononuclear cells (PBMCs), taken when the disease was refractory, from a patient treated with antithyroid drugs. The V call is TRBV20-1, the J call TRBJ2-5; no clear D gene. CDR3 residues: CSARRTPSQETQYF. DNA of the CDR3: TGCAGTGCTAGGAGAACTCCTTCCCAAGAGACCCAGTACTTC.